This T cell receptor beta chain was documented in a study of chemoradiotherapy in HPV16-positive cancers. The study, taken as a whole, reports: Only a couple of HPV16-positive patients supplied the functional HPV-specificity definition.

Germline lookup yields CDR1 SNHLY and CDR2 FYNNEI. The CDR3 length is 15 residues. V trimming: 7 bases; J trimming: 1 base; junction bases outside the gene matches: 7. Generated by immunoSEQ multiplex PCR, the TCRdb table keeps only in-frame clones and is missing some. This table has several thousand clones, 79% appearing once. Samples were taken several times over chemoradiotherapy. With respect to this clone: The target antigen is unknown.

This sequence originates from a human donor with HPV-associated anogenital cancer. This sequence joins TRBV2 and TRBJ1-5, with 7 bases identical to TRBD1. This specimen was tumor tissue, taken from a patient who underwent chemoradiotherapy. CDR3 protein: CASTQDRFSNQPQHF. CDR3 DNA sequence: TGTGCCAGCACTCAGGACAGGTTCAGCAATCAGCCCCAGCATTTT.